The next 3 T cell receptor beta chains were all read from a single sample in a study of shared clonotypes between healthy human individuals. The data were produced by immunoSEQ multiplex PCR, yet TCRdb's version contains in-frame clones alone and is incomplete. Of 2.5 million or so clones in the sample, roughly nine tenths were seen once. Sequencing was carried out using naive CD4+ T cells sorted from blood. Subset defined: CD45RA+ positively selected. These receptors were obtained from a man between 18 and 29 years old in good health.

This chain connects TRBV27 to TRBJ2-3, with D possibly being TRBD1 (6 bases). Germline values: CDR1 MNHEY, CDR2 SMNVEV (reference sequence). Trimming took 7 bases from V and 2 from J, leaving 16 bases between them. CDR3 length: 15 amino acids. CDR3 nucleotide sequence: TGTGCCAGCAAACCCGGGACAAAGTTCACAGATACGCAGTATTTT. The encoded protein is CASKPGTKFTDTQYF.

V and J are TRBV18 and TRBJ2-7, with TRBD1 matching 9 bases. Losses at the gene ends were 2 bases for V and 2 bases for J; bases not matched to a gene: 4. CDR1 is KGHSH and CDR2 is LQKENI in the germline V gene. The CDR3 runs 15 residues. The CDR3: CASSPGTGTTYEQYF. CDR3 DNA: TGTGCCAGCTCACCAGGGACAGGGACAACCTACGAGCAGTACTTC.

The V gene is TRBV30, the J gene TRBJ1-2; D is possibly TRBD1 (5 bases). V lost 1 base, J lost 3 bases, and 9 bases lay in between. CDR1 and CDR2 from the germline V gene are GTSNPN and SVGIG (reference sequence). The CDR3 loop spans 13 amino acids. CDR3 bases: TGTGCCTGGAGTGGTGGGGACTACTATGGCTACACCTTC. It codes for CAWSGGDYYGYTF.